Following are 18 T cell receptor beta chains from one sample sequenced in a study of blood T cell repertoires in COVID-19. Clones were sequenced by immunoSEQ multiplex PCR, and TCRdb holds only the in-frame ones, with some missing. Of about 390,000 clones listed, over 75% are singletons. The sample taken for sequencing was peripheral blood. These receptors all come from a woman in her sixties or seventies with COVID-19, enrolled during active disease.

CDR3 nucleotide sequence: TGTGCCAGCAGCAACAGGGGACGGGCCTACGAGCAGTACTTC. Translated: CASSNRGRAYEQYF. The genes are TRBV7-9 and TRBJ2-7; the match to TRBD1 covers 7 bases. With V trimmed by 5 bases and J by 2 bases, 6 bases remained unmatched. Germline loops: CDR1 SEHNR, CDR2 FQNEAQ (reference sequence). The CDR3 spans 14 residues.

This clone was seen a single time. This CDR3 reads CASSLGGRSRVYEQYF. The CDR3 coding sequence is TGCGCCAGCAGCTTGGGTGGTAGGAGCAGGGTCTACGAGCAGTACTTC. This chain links TRBV5-1 with TRBJ2-7; D might be TRBD1 (5 bases). V lost 0 bases to trimming and J lost 3 bases, with 16 bases between them. The germline gives CDR1 SGHRS, CDR2 YFSETQ. The length of the CDR3 is 16 residues.

This chain joins TRBV2 and TRBJ2-5; D possibly corresponds to TRBD2 (5 bases). Germline CDR1 is SNHLY and CDR2 is FYNNEI. This CDR3 is built from 12 residues. V was pared by 7 bases and J by 4 bases, with 10 bases between. CDR3 amino acids: CASTFSVETQYF. The CDR3 DNA is TGTGCCAGCACATTTAGCGTAGAGACCCAGTACTTC.

The J gene is TRBJ2-5, the V gene TRBV5-8, with TRBD2 matching over 10 bases. The CDR3 runs 14 residues. V was clipped by 4 bases and J by 5 bases; unmatched bases: 5. The V gene's germline CDR1 is SGHTS and CDR2 YDEGEE. The CDR3, as DNA: TGTGCCAGCAGCCAGGGACTAGCGTTTGAGACCCAGTACTTC. Protein: CASSQGLAFETQYF.

The chain is built from TRBV12-3 or TRBV12-4 and TRBJ1-5, with a possible D match to TRBD1 (6 bases). The V gene lost 2 bases and the J gene lost 7 bases, with 9 bases spanning the gap. The CDR3 loop spans 13 amino acids. The CDR3 DNA reads as TGTGCCAGCAGTTTAAGGGGGGGACAGCCCCAGCATTTT. Translating it yields CASSLRGGQPQHF.

The chain uses TRBV7-2 and TRBJ2-7, with TRBD2 identical over 7 bases. Unmatched junction bases numbered 6, after V lost 9 bases and J lost 7 bases. CDR1 and CDR2 from the germline V gene are SGHTA and FQGNSA. This CDR3 has 11 amino acids. CDR3 amino acids: CASTGGGEQYF. CDR3 sequence (DNA): TGTGCCAGTACAGGCGGGGGAGAGCAGTACTTC. The complete variable domain, with remaining parts taken from reference TRBV7-2 and TRBJ2-7, reads GAGVSQSPSNKVTEKGKDVELRCDPISGHTALYWYRQSLGQGLEFLIYFQGNSAPDKSGLPSDRFSAERTGGSVSTLTIQRTQQEDSAVYLCASTGGGEQYFGPGTRLTVT.

A single count supports this clone. The V gene is TRBV5-1, the J gene TRBJ1-3; no definite D call. V was trimmed by 1 base and J by 0 bases, leaving 8 bases between them. Germline V gene lookup returns CDR1 SGHRS and CDR2 YFSETQ. The CDR3 runs to 15 residues. CDR3 in amino acids: CASSLMGASGNTIYF. The CDR3 bases are TGCGCCAGCAGCTTGATGGGAGCCTCTGGAAACACCATATATTTT.

This clone showed up just once. V usage is TRBV15 and J usage is TRBJ1-5; D is possibly TRBD1 (5 bases). The CDR3 runs 17 residues. V dropped 0 bases and J dropped 0 bases, with 12 bases sitting between them. Germline V gene data show CDR1 as LNHNV and CDR2 as YYDKDF (reference sequence). The CDR3 nucleotides read TGTGCCACCAGCAGAGATCGGGGGTATTCTAGCAATCAGCCCCAGCATTTT. Its translation is CATSRDRGYSSNQPQHF. Full variable domain (remainder filled in from reference TRBV15 and TRBJ1-5): DAMVIQNPRYQVTQFGKPVTLSCSQTLNHNVMYWYQQKSSQAPKLLFHYYDKDFNNEADTPDNFQSRRPNTSFCFLDIRSPGLGDTAMYLCATSRDRGYSSNQPQHFGDGTRLSIL.

The V and J genes are TRBV12-5 and TRBJ2-2; D unresolved. The germline V gene has CDR1 LGHNT and CDR2 FRNRAP. V lost 0 bases, J lost 1 base, and 6 bases lay in between. The CDR3 length is 15 residues. CDR3 amino acids: CASGLVQKNTGELFF. As DNA, the CDR3 is TGTGCTAGTGGTTTGGTACAGAAGAACACCGGGGAGCTGTTTTTT.

The V gene is TRBV20-1, the J gene TRBJ2-5, with a weak D call TRBD1 (5 bases). V was clipped by 3 bases and J by 3 bases, with 14 bases between them. The CDR3 contains 14 residues. Germline values: CDR1 DFQATT, CDR2 SNEGSKA (reference sequence). Written as DNA, the CDR3 is TGCAGTGCTAGTAGGCAGGGAATGGAAGAGACCCAGTACTTC. It is translated as CSASRQGMEETQYF.

The chain carries TRBV7-8 and TRBJ1-5, with D possibly matching TRBD1 (6 bases). The length of the CDR3 is 16 residues. V was clipped by 7 bases and J by 6 bases, with 22 bases between them. Germline loops: CDR1 SGHVS, CDR2 FQNEAQ. The CDR3 region is CASTSQGHPGGQPQHF. The DNA for the CDR3 is TGTGCCAGCACCTCCCAGGGACATCCTGGGGGTCAGCCCCAGCATTTT.

This chain connects TRBV6-5 to TRBJ2-7, with TRBD2 matching 8 bases. This CDR3 has 15 amino acids. CDR1 is MNHEY and CDR2 is SVGAGI in the germline V gene. The junction had 10 bases not matched to a gene; V was cut back by 6 bases and J by 3 bases. The CDR3 reads CASSHYSGDFYEQYF. In DNA, the CDR3 is TGTGCCAGCAGCCACTATAGCGGGGACTTCTACGAGCAGTACTTC.

The chain links TRBV5-1 to TRBJ2-2; 9 bases are a match to TRBD1. The ends lost 7 bases at V and 4 bases at J; junction bases unmatched: 11. CDR1 and CDR2 from the germline V gene are SGHRS and YFSETQ. There are 16 residues in the CDR3. CDR3 sequence: CASGSPGQGRTGELFF. DNA for the CDR3: TGCGCCAGCGGATCACCGGGACAGGGACGCACCGGGGAGCTGTTTTTT.

The chain has TRBV7-2 and TRBJ1-2; 7 bases line up with TRBD1. Germline V gives CDR1 SGHTA, CDR2 FQGNSA. V lost 5 bases and J lost 4; bases outside the gene matches: 13. The CDR3 is 16 amino acids. The CDR3 region has the DNA TGTGCCAGCAGCGCTAGGAGTCCAGGGGGATTCTATGGCTACACCTTC. This translates into CASSARSPGGFYGYTF.

V and J are TRBV5-1 and TRBJ1-4, with 10 bases matching TRBD1. The CDR3 runs to 15 residues. Looked up from germline, CDR1 is SGHRS and CDR2 is YFSETQ. J lost 7 bases, V lost 1 base, and 4 bases had no gene match. As DNA, the CDR3 is TGCGCCAGCAGCTTGATGGGACAGGGGAGTGAAAAACTGTTTTTT. This sequence encodes CASSLMGQGSEKLFF.

The genes are TRBV6-4 and TRBJ1-5, with D uncertain. The CDR3 extends over 14 amino acids. V was clipped by 0 bases and J by 2 bases, with 5 bases between them. CDR1 is MRHNA and CDR2 is SNTAGT in the germline V gene. CDR3 sequence (DNA): TGTGCCAGCAGTGACTCCCCGGGCAATCAGCCCCAGCATTTT. Protein: CASSDSPGNQPQHF.

V gene TRBV5-1 combines with J gene TRBJ1-2; 7 bases line up with TRBD1. V shed 4 bases and J 7 bases; nucleotides not matched to a gene: 13. The CDR3 sequence is 15 residues long. Germline CDR1 reads SGHRS; CDR2 reads YFSETQ. The CDR3 sequence: CASSDRPDRQGGYTF. DNA for the CDR3: TGCGCCAGCAGCGACCGACCGGACAGGCAAGGTGGCTACACCTTC. Drawing the rest from reference TRBV5-1 and TRBJ1-2, the complete variable domain is KAGVTQTPRYLIKTRGQQVTLSCSPISGHRSVSWYQQTPGQGLQFLFEYFSETQRNKGNFPGRFSGRQFSNSRSEMNVSTLELGDSALYLCASSDRPDRQGGYTFGSGTRLTVV.

The J gene is TRBJ1-2, the V gene TRBV19; D is uncertain. Germline loops: CDR1 LNHDA, CDR2 SQIVND (reference sequence). The CDR3 runs to 13 residues. V was clipped by 5 bases and J by 2 bases, with 9 bases between them. The CDR3 bases are TGTGCCAGTAGTCAGGCAGGCAACTATGGCTACACCTTC. Protein product: CASSQAGNYGYTF.